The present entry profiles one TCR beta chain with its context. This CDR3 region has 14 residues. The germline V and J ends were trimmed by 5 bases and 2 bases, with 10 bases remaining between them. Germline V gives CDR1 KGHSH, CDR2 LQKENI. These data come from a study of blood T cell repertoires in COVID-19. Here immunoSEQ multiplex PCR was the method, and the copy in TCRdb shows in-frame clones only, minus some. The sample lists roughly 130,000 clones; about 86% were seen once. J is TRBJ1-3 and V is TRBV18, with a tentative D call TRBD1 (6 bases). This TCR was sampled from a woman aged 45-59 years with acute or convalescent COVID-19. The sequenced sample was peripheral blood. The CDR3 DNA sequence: TGTGCCAGCTCAACAGGGACGGCTGGAAACACCATATATTTT. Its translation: CASSTGTAGNTIYF.